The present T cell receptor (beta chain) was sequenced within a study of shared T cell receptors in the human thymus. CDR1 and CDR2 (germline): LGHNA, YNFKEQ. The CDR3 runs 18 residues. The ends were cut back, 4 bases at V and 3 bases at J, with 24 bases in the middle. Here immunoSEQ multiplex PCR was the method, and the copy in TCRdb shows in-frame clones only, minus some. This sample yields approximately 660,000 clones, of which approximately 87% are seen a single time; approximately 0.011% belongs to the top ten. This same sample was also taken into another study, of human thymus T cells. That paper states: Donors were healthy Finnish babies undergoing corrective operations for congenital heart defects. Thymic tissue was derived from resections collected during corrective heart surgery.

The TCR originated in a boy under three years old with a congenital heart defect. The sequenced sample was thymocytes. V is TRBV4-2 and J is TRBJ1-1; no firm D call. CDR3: CASSPRVGGMGNHTEAFF. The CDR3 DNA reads TGTGCCAGCAGCCCCCGCGTAGGAGGTATGGGAAATCACACTGAAGCTTTCTTT.